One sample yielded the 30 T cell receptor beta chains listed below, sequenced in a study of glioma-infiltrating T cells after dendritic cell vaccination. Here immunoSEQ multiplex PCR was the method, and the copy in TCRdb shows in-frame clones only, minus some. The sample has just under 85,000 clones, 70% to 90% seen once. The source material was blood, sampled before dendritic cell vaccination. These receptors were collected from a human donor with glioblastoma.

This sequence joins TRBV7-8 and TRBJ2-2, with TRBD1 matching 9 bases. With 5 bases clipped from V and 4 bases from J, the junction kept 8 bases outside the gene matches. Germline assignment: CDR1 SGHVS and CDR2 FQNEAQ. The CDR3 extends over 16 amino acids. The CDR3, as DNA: TGTGCCAGCAGCGTACAGGGGGCGGTTGCCACCGGGGAGCTGTTTTTT. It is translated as CASSVQGAVATGELFF. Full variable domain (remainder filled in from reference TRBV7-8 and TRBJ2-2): GAGVSQSPRYKVAKRGQDVALRCDPISGHVSLFWYQQALGQGPEFLTYFQNEAQLDKSGLPSDRFFAERPEGSVSTLKIQRTQQEDSAVYLCASSVQGAVATGELFFGEGSRLTVL.

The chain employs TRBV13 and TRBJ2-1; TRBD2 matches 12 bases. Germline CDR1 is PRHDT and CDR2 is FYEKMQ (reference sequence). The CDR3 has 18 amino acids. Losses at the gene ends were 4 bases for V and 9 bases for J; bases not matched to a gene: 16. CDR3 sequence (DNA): TGTGCCAGCAGCTGCCACGGACTAGCGGGGAACGACTCCGGTGAGCAGTTCTTC. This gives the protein CASSCHGLAGNDSGEQFF. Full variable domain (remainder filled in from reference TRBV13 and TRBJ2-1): AAGVIQSPRHLIKEKRETATLKCYPIPRHDTVYWYQQGPGQDPQFLISFYEKMQSDKGSIPDRFSAQQFSDYHSELNMSSLELGDSALYFCASSCHGLAGNDSGEQFFGPGTRLTVL.

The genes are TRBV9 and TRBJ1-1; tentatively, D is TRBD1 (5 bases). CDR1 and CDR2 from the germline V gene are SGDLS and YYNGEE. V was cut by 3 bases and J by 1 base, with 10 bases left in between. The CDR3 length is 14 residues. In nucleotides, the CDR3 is TGTGCCAGCAGCGCGCATACAGGGAACACTGAAGCTTTCTTT. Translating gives CASSAHTGNTEAFF.

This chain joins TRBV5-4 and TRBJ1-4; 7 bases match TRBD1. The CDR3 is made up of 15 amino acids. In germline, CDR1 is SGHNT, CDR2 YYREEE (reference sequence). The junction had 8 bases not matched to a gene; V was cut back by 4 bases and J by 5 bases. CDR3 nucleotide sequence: TGTGCCAGCAGCGCCGGGACAGACGGGAATGAAAAACTGTTTTTT. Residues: CASSAGTDGNEKLFF.

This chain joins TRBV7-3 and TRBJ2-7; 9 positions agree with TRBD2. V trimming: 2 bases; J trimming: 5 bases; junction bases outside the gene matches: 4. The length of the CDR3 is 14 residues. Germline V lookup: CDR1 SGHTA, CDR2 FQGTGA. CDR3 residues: CASSLGSGRHEQYF. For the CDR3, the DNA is TGTGCCAGCAGCTTAGGCAGCGGGAGGCACGAGCAGTACTTC.

The chain's CDR3 is CSVGTSGSGETQYF. DNA for the CDR3: TGCAGCGTCGGGACTAGCGGGTCCGGAGAGACCCAGTACTTC. The V and J genes are TRBV29-1 and TRBJ2-5, with TRBD2 matching 12 bases. After removal of 6 bases from V and 4 bases from J, the junction contained 6 bases not matched to a gene. The CDR3 sequence is 14 residues long. CDR1 SQVTM and CDR2 ANQGSEA come from the germline V gene.

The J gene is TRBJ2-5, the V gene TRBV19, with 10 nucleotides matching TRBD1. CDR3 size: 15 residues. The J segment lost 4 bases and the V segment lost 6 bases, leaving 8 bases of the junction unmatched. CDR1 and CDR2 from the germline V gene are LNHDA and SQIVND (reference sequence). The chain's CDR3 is CASSRDRGGVETQYF. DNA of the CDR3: TGTGCCAGTAGCCGGGACAGGGGCGGGGTAGAGACCCAGTACTTC.

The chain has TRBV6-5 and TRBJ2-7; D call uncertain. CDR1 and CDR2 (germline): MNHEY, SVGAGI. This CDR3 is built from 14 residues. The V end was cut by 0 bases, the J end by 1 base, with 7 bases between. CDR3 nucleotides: TGTGCCAGCAGTTACTCGAGCGATTCCTACGAGCAGTACTTC. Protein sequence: CASSYSSDSYEQYF.

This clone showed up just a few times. DNA of the CDR3: TGTGCCAGCATCGGACTAGCGGGCCACGAGCAGTACTTC. This translates into CASIGLAGHEQYF. The chain joins TRBV2 to TRBJ2-7; 11 nucleotides match TRBD2. J was trimmed by 5 bases and V by 7 bases; bases with no gene match: 4. CDR1 and CDR2 from the germline V gene are SNHLY and FYNNEI. The CDR3 loop spans 13 amino acids.

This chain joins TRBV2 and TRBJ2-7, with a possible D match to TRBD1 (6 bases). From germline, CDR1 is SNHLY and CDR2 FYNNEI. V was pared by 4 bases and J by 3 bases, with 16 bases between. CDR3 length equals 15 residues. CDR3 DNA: TGTGCCAGCAGTGCTCGACAGGCCGGAATCTACGAGCAGTACTTC. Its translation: CASSARQAGIYEQYF. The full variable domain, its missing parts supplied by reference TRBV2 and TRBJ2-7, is EPEVTQTPSHQVTQMGQEVILRCVPISNHLYFYWYRQILGQKVEFLVSFYNNEISEKSEIFDDQFSVERPDGSNFTLKIRSTKLEDSAMYFCASSARQAGIYEQYFGPGTRLTVT.

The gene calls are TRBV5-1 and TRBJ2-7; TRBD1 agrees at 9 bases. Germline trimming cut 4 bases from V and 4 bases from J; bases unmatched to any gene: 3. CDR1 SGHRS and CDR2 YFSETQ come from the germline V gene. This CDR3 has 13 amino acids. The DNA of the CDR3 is TGCGCCAGCAGCGAGGACAGGGGTTACGAGCAGTACTTC. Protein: CASSEDRGYEQYF.

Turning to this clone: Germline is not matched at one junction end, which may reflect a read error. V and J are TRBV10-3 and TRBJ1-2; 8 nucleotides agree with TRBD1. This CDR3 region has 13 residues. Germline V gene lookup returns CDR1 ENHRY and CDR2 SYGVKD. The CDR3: CAIRRTGTHGYTF. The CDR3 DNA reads TGTGCCATCAGAAGGACAGGGACTCATGGCTACACTTTC.

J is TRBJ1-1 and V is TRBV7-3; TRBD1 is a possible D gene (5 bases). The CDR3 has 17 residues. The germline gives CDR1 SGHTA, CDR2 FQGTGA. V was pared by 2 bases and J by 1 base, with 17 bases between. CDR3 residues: CASSLGRLGRENTEAFF. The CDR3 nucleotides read TGTGCCAGCAGCTTAGGGCGGTTGGGCAGGGAGAACACTGAAGCTTTCTTT.

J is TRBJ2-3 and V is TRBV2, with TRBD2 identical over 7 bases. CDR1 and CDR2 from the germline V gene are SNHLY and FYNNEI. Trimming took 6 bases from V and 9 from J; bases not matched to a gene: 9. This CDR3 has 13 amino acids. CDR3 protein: CASSDGTTLTQYF. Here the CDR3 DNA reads TGTGCCAGCAGCGACGGGACTACCCTCACGCAGTATTTT.

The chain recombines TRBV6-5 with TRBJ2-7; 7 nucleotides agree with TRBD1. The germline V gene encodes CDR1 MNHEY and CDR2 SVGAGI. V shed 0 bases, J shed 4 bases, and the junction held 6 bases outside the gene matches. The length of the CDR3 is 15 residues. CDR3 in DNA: TGTGCCAGCAGTTACTCTGGACAGGTCAGATACGAGCAGTACTTC. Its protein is CASSYSGQVRYEQYF.

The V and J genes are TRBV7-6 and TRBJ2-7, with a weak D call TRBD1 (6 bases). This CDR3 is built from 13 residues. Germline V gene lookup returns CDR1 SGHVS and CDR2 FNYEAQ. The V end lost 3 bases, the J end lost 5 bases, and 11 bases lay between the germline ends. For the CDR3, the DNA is TGTGCCAGCAGCTTGGGGGCCCTCGACGAGCAGTACTTC. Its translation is CASSLGALDEQYF.

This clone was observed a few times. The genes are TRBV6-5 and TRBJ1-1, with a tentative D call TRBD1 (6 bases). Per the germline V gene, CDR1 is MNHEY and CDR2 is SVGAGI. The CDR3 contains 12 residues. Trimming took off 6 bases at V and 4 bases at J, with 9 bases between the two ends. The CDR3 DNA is TGTGCCAGCAGAACAGGGATCACTGAAGCTTTCTTT. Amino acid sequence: CASRTGITEAFF.

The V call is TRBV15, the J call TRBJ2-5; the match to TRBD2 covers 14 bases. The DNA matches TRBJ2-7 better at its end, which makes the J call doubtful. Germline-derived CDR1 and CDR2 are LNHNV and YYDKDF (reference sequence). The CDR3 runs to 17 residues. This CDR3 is CATSAPGLAGEAYEQYF. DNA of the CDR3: TGTGCCACCAGCGCTCCGGGACTAGCGGGAGAGGCCTACGAGCAGTACTTC.

The CDR3 DNA follows: TGCGCCAGCAGCCAAGATTTTATGGCCCCCTACGAGCAGTACTTC. It is translated as CASSQDFMAPYEQYF. The chain employs TRBV4-1 and TRBJ2-7; D call uncertain. From germline, CDR1 is MGHRA and CDR2 YSYEKL. The CDR3 sequence is 15 residues long. V was cut by 0 bases and J by 2 bases, with 11 bases left in between.

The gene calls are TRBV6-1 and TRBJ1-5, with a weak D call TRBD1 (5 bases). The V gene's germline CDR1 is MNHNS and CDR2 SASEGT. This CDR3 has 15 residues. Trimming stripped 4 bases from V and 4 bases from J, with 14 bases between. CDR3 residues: CASSGRARANQPQHF. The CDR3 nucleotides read TGTGCCAGCAGTGGACGGGCCAGGGCTAATCAGCCCCAGCATTTT.

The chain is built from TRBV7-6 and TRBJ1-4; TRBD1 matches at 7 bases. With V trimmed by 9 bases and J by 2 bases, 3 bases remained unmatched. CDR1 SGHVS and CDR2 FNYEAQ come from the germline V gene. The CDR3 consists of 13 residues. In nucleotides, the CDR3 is TGTGCCAGTAGCAGGGGGACTAATGAAAAACTGTTTTTT. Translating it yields CASSRGTNEKLFF.

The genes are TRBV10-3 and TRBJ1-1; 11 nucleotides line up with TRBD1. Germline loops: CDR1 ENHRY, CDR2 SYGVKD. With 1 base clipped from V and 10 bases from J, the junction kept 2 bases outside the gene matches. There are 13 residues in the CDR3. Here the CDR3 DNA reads TGTGCCATCAGTGAGTTGGGACAGGGGGTAGCTTTCTTT. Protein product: CAISELGQGVAFF.

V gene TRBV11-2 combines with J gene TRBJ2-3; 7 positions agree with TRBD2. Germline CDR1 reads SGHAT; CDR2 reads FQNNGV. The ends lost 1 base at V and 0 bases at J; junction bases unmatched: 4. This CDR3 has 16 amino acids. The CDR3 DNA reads TGTGCCAGCAGCTTAGGGGCTAGCGGTAGCACAGATACGCAGTATTTT. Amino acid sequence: CASSLGASGSTDTQYF. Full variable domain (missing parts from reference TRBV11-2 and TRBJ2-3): EAGVAQSPRYKIIEKRQSVAFWCNPISGHATLYWYQQILGQGPKLLIQFQNNGVVDDSQLPKDRFSAERLKGVDSTLKIQPAKLEDSAVYLCASSLGASGSTDTQYFGPGTRLTVL.

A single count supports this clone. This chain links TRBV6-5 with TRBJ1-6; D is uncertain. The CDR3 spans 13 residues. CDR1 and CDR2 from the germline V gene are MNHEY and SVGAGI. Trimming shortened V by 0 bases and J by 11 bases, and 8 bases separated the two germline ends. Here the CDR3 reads CASSYSLSAPLHF. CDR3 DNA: TGTGCCAGCAGTTACTCCCTGTCCGCACCCCTCCACTTT.

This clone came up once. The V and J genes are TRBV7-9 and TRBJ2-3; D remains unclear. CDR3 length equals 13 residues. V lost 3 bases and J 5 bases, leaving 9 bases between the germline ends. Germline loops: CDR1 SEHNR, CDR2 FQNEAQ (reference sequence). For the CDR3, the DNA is TGTGCCAGCAGCTTCCTCCCGGGAGATACGCAGTATTTT. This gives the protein CASSFLPGDTQYF.

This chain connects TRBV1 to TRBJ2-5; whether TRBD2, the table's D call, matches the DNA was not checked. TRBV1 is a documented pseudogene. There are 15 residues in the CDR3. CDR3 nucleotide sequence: TGCACCAGCAGCCAAGAGGAGAAGAGGATGGAGACCCAGTACTTC. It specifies CTSSQEEKRMETQYF.

The CDR3 coding sequence is TGCGCCAGCAGCTTGGATGTAGCAGACTATGGCTACACCTTC. Translation gives CASSLDVADYGYTF. The chain has TRBV5-1 and TRBJ1-2; D unclear. Trimming pared 0 bases from V and 3 bases from J, leaving 9 bases between. The V gene's germline CDR1 is SGHRS and CDR2 YFSETQ. The CDR3 extends over 14 amino acids.

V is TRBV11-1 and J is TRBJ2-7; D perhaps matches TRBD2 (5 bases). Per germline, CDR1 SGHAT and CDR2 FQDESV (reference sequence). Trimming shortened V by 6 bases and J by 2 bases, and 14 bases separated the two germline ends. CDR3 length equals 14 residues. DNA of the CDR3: TGTGCCAGCAGAGAAACCGGGAAGCCCTACGAGCAGTACTTC. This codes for CASRETGKPYEQYF.

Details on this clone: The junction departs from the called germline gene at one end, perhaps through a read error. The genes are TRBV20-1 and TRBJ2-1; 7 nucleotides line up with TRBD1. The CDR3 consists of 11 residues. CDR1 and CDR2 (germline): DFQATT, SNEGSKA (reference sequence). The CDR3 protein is CSAPDRVVQIF. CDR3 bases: TGCAGTGCCCCTGACAGGGTCGTGCAGATCTTC.

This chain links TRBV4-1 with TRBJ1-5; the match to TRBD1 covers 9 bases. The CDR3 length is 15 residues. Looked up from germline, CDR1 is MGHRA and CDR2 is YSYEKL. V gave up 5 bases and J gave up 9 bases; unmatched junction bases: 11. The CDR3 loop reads CASSATGGSARPQHF. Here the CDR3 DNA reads TGCGCCAGCAGCGCGACAGGGGGTTCGGCTCGGCCCCAGCATTTT.